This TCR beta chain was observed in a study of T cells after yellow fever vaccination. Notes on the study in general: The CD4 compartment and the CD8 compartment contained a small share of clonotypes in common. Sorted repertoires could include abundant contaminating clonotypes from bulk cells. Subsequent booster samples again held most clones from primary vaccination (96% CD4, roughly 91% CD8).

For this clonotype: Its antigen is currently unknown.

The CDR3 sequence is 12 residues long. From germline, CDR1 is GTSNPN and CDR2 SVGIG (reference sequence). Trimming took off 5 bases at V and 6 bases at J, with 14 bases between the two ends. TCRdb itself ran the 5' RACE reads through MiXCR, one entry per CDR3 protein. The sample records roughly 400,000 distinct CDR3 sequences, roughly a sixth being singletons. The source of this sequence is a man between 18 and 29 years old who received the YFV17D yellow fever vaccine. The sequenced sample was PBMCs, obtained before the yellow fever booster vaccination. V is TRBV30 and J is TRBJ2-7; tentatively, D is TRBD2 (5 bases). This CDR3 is CAWRHLAGEQYF. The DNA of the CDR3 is TGTGCCTGGCGACATTTGGCGGGCGAGCAGTACTTC.